The sequence of this T cell receptor (beta chain) was determined in a study of T cells after yellow fever vaccination. Study results and limitations: Booster sampling recovered most clones from primary vaccination (around 96% CD4, approximately 88% CD8). Abundant clonotypes (contaminants from the bulk population) could be present in FACS-sorted repertoires. A minor fraction of clonotypes spanned both CD4 and CD8 compartments.

This clonotype has just a few counts. The antigen is undetermined. 5'RACE template switching added a universal primer site and UMIs to TCR cDNA. TCRdb redid the calling of the 5' RACE reads with MiXCR, one entry per CDR3 protein. The sample lists about 550,000 distinct CDR3 sequences, roughly 21% occurring once. The TCR originated in a young man who received the YFV17D yellow fever vaccine. The sample here was PBMCs, taken 15 days after the yellow fever booster vaccination.

The CDR3 DNA follows: TGTGCCAGCACCAAGGGGGAGGACAAAAACATTCAGTACTTC. Its translation: CASTKGEDKNIQYF. The chain recombines TRBV7-8 with TRBJ2-4; TRBD1 or TRBD2 may be the D gene (6 bases each). The CDR3 runs 14 residues. CDR1 and CDR2 (germline): SGHVS, FQNEAQ. Trimming took 7 bases from V and 3 from J, leaving 13 bases between them.